These 29 T cell receptor beta chains came from one sample sequenced in a study of blood T cell repertoires in COVID-19. This table comes from immunoSEQ multiplex PCR, and its TCRdb copy is limited to in-frame clones, with some not included. The sample lists 260,000 or so clones, roughly 79% occurring once. The material sequenced was peripheral blood. Receptor source: a woman aged 80 or over with COVID-19, enrolled during active disease.

This rearrangement joins TRBV19 to TRBJ1-2; the match to TRBD1 covers 8 bases. There are 14 residues in the CDR3. J lost 4 bases, V lost 8 bases, and 9 bases had no gene match. Per the germline V gene, CDR1 is LNHDA and CDR2 is SQIVND (reference sequence). The CDR3 nucleotides are TGTGCCAGTGGGGTAGGGACAGGACCCTATGGCTACACCTTC. Its protein product is CASGVGTGPYGYTF.

The chain recombines TRBV25-1 with TRBJ2-3, with 7 bases identical to TRBD1. The CDR3 runs 15 residues. The junction had 7 bases not matched to a gene; V was cut back by 3 bases and J by 4 bases. The V gene's germline CDR1 is MGHDK and CDR2 SYGVNS. The CDR3 coding sequence is TGTGCCAGCAGTGAGTCCAGACAGGGCCCAGATACGCAGTATTTT. This codes for CASSESRQGPDTQYF.

Only a few counts were recorded for this clone. V gene TRBV5-4 combines with J gene TRBJ2-2; D is ambiguous. The CDR3 covers 13 residues. V gave up 4 bases and J gave up 5 bases, with 9 bases separating them. Per germline, CDR1 SGHNT and CDR2 YYREEE (reference sequence). The chain's CDR3 is CASSPPRTGELFF. In nucleotides, the CDR3 is TGTGCCAGCAGCCCACCGCGAACCGGGGAGCTGTTTTTT.

CDR3 nucleotides: TGTGCCAGCAGTTTAACAGGTTCAGAAAAACTGTTTTTT. This translates into CASSLTGSEKLFF. This rearrangement joins TRBV12-3 or TRBV12-4 to TRBJ1-4; a possible D gene is TRBD1 (5 bases). This CDR3 spans 13 amino acids. V was clipped by 2 bases and J by 8 bases, with 9 bases between them.

This chain links TRBV29-1 with TRBJ2-5, with a possible D match to TRBD2 (7 bases). Trimming left V 7 bases short and J 4 bases short, with 16 bases between. Germline CDR1 SQVTM, CDR2 ANQGSEA. This CDR3 region has 13 residues. The CDR3 is CSGTLGGGETQYF. The CDR3 bases are TGCAGCGGGACCCTAGGGGGGGGAGAGACCCAGTACTTC.

This chain connects TRBV3-1 (or the pseudogene TRBV3-2) to TRBJ1-2; D is possibly TRBD1 (5 bases). The germline gives CDR1 LGHDT, CDR2 YNNKEL (reference sequence). The V end was cut by 4 bases, the J end by 2 bases, with 11 bases between. There are 14 residues in the CDR3. The CDR3 here is CASSPQGKNYGYTF. The CDR3 region has the DNA TGTGCCAGCAGCCCTCAGGGTAAGAACTATGGCTACACCTTC.

This rearrangement joins TRBV19 to TRBJ1-6; possibly TRBD1 for D (6 bases). The CDR3 contains 17 residues. Germline V CDR1 and CDR2: LNHDA, SQIVND (reference sequence). Trimming removed 2 bases at V and 5 bases at J, with 16 bases between. CDR3 region: CASSIRGRDTHNSPLHF. The CDR3 DNA is TGTGCCAGTAGTATAAGGGGCCGGGACACACATAATTCACCCCTCCACTTT. The complete variable domain, with remaining parts taken from reference TRBV19 and TRBJ1-6, reads DGGITQSPKYLFRKEGQNVTLSCEQNLNHDAMYWYRQDPGQGLRLIYYSQIVNDFQKGDIAEGYSVSREKKESFPLTVTSAQKNPTAFYLCASSIRGRDTHNSPLHFGNGTRLTVT.

The chain joins TRBV6-5 to TRBJ1-1, with D possibly matching TRBD1 (5 bases). This CDR3 contains 14 residues. Germline CDR1 and CDR2: MNHEY and SVGAGI. The V end was cut by 0 bases, the J end by 4 bases, with 9 bases between. CDR3 residues: CASSYSVGPTEAFF. The CDR3 bases are TGTGCCAGCAGTTACTCGGTGGGGCCCACTGAAGCTTTCTTT.

The sample holds a few counts of this clone. The V and J genes are TRBV18 and TRBJ1-3; D is ambiguous. Germline V CDR1 and CDR2: KGHSH, LQKENI. V lost 2 bases to trimming and J lost 7 bases, with 6 bases between them. The CDR3 totals 12 residues. In DNA form, the CDR3 reads TGTGCCAGCTCACCAGACGGGAACACCATATATTTT. It codes for CASSPDGNTIYF.

V and J are TRBV15 and TRBJ2-2, with D maybe TRBD1 (6 bases). Trimming stripped 1 base from V and 2 bases from J, with 14 bases between. This CDR3 spans 17 amino acids. The germline gives CDR1 LNHNV, CDR2 YYDKDF (reference sequence). The DNA for the CDR3 is TGTGCCACCAGCAGAGCTAACGTGGGGGCCAACACCGGGGAGCTGTTTTTT. Its protein product is CATSRANVGANTGELFF.

This clone was seen a few times. This chain links TRBV11-1 with TRBJ1-1; possibly TRBD1 for D (5 bases). Germline V gene lookup returns CDR1 SGHAT and CDR2 FQDESV (reference sequence). This CDR3 spans 14 amino acids. Trimming left V 4 bases short and J 0 bases short, with 9 bases between. The CDR3 nucleotides are TGTGCCAGCAGCTCGACAGATATGAACACTGAAGCTTTCTTT. Its protein product is CASSSTDMNTEAFF.

V usage is TRBV5-6 and J usage is TRBJ1-5; tentative D call: TRBD1 (6 bases). This CDR3 region has 14 residues. Germline loops: CDR1 SGHDT, CDR2 YYEEEE. Trimming pared 4 bases from V and 7 bases from J, leaving 15 bases between. The CDR3 sequence is CASSHHKGEQPQHF. DNA of the CDR3: TGTGCCAGCAGCCACCATAAGGGGGAACAGCCCCAGCATTTT.

This chain uses TRBV28 with TRBJ2-3; 8 nucleotides line up with TRBD2. The CDR3 consists of 13 residues. The germline CDR1 and CDR2 sequences are MDHEN and SYDVKM. V shed 7 bases and J 4 bases; nucleotides not matched to a gene: 4. The CDR3 region is CASMGGGPDTQYF. Here the CDR3 DNA reads TGTGCCAGCATGGGCGGGGGGCCAGATACGCAGTATTTT.

This chain connects TRBV7-2 to TRBJ2-3; 9 bases are shared with TRBD2. The V gene end was trimmed by 1 base and the J gene end by 0 bases; junction bases not matched to a gene: 8. The CDR3 totals 18 residues. Germline V gene sequence: CDR1 SGHTA, CDR2 FQGNSA. CDR3 in DNA: TGTGCCAGCAGCTTAGGGCCTAGCGGGGTGACTAGCACAGATACGCAGTATTTT. This translates into CASSLGPSGVTSTDTQYF. Together with reference TRBV7-2 and TRBJ2-3, the CDR3 gives the full variable domain: GAGVSQSPSNKVTEKGKDVELRCDPISGHTALYWYRQSLGQGLEFLIYFQGNSAPDKSGLPSDRFSAERTGGSVSTLTIQRTQQEDSAVYLCASSLGPSGVTSTDTQYFGPGTRLTVL.

The V call is TRBV5-4, the J call TRBJ2-3; possible D gene TRBD1, 5 bases. V was shortened by 4 bases and J by 2 bases, with 17 bases between the two germline ends. The CDR3 is 16 amino acids. CDR1 SGHNT and CDR2 YYREEE come from the germline V gene (reference sequence). The CDR3, as DNA: TGTGCCAGCAGCGGTGGACAAAACCGATACACAGATACGCAGTATTTT. The encoded protein is CASSGGQNRYTDTQYF.

This chain joins TRBV2 and TRBJ1-2, with TRBD1 matching 9 bases. Germline CDR1 is SNHLY and CDR2 is FYNNEI. Trimming at V came to 9 bases and at J to 3 bases, leaving 2 bases not matched to a gene. The CDR3 has 12 amino acids. The CDR3 spells CARRQGDYGYTF. The CDR3 nucleotides are TGTGCCAGAAGACAGGGGGACTATGGCTACACCTTC.

This rearrangement joins TRBV18 to TRBJ2-7; a possible D gene is TRBD1 (5 bases). This CDR3 contains 13 residues. Per germline, CDR1 KGHSH and CDR2 LQKENI. With 3 bases removed from V and 6 bases from J, the gap between germline ends came to 12 bases. CDR3 sequence (DNA): TGTGCCAGCTCACCCGTCGACAGTTCCGAGCAGTACTTC. Translation: CASSPVDSSEQYF.

The DNA for the CDR3 is TGTGCCAGCAGCCTAGGCGGGTTGAGCAAGGTGGGCCAAGAGACCCAGTACTTC. Residues: CASSLGGLSKVGQETQYF. The V call is TRBV9, the J call TRBJ2-5; perhaps TRBD2 as D (5 bases). Germline-derived CDR1 and CDR2 are SGDLS and YYNGEE. The CDR3 totals 18 residues. V lost 4 bases and J 1 base, leaving 23 bases between the germline ends.

For the CDR3, the DNA is TGTGCCAGCAGTGAGTCTAGCGGGAGAGCCTACGAGCAGTACTTC. Translated: CASSESSGRAYEQYF. The chain couples TRBV2 to TRBJ2-7; 10 bases fit TRBD2. Germline lookup yields CDR1 SNHLY and CDR2 FYNNEI. The CDR3 is 15 amino acids. The V and J ends lost 3 bases and 2 bases, in that order; junction bases with no gene match: 4.

The chain employs TRBV6-2 or TRBV6-3 and TRBJ1-5; D possibly corresponds to TRBD1 (5 bases). CDR3 length equals 15 residues. CDR1 MNHEY and CDR2 SVGEGT come from the germline V gene. Trimming left V 0 bases short and J 5 bases short, with 11 bases between. Here the CDR3 DNA reads TGTGCCAGCAGTTACTCCCCAGGGTATGATCAGCCCCAGCATTTT. Translating gives CASSYSPGYDQPQHF.

This clone appeared a single time. The chain joins TRBV5-6 to TRBJ1-5, with D hard to call. Germline-derived CDR1 and CDR2 are SGHDT and YYEEEE. This CDR3 region has 14 residues. V shed 0 bases and J shed 7 bases, with 11 bases lying between them. The CDR3 is CASSLGGLKQPQHF. Here the CDR3 DNA reads TGTGCCAGCAGCTTGGGAGGGTTGAAACAGCCCCAGCATTTT. The full variable domain, rest sourced from reference TRBV5-6 and TRBJ1-5, is DAGVTQSPTHLIKTRGQQVTLRCSPKSGHDTVSWYQQALGQGPQFIFQYYEEEERQRGNFPDRFSGHQFPNYSSELNVNALLLGDSALYLCASSLGGLKQPQHFGDGTRLSIL.

J is TRBJ2-1 and V is TRBV5-1; 9 nucleotides align to TRBD1. The CDR3 length is 13 residues. Germline V gene sequence: CDR1 SGHRS, CDR2 YFSETQ. Trimming removed 4 bases from V and 7 bases from J; junction bases left unmatched: 3. CDR3 in amino acids: CASSPGTGNEQFF. CDR3 in DNA: TGCGCCAGCAGCCCCGGGACAGGGAATGAGCAGTTCTTC.

This chain connects TRBV30 to TRBJ1-2; D is uncertain. This CDR3 is built from 13 residues. CDR1 and CDR2 (germline): GTSNPN, SVGIG (reference sequence). The V and J ends lost 4 bases and 2 bases respectively, with 11 bases between them. The CDR3 here is CAWTVDGNYGYTF. The CDR3 coding sequence is TGTGCCTGGACCGTCGACGGGAACTATGGCTACACCTTC.

The genes are TRBV28 and TRBJ1-1; possible D gene TRBD1, 5 bases. Trimming took off 7 bases at V and 7 bases at J, with 10 bases between the two ends. The germline V gene encodes CDR1 MDHEN and CDR2 SYDVKM. The CDR3 spans 11 residues. CDR3 bases: TGTGCCAGCATTATTAGGGGTGAAGCTTTCTTT. The encoded protein is CASIIRGEAFF.

The chain is built from TRBV28 and TRBJ1-2; D possibly corresponds to TRBD1 (5 bases). V was clipped by 6 bases and J by 6 bases, with 14 bases between them. There are 13 residues in the CDR3. Germline V CDR1 and CDR2: MDHEN, SYDVKM. CDR3 nucleotides: TGTGCCAGCAGAGTCAGTGGGGCCCATGGCTACACCTTC. Its protein product is CASRVSGAHGYTF.

The rearrangement uses TRBV9 and TRBJ2-2, with 7 bases aligning to TRBD1. V dropped 0 bases and J dropped 4; count of bases not matched to a gene: 6. This CDR3 is built from 16 residues. Germline CDR1 and CDR2: SGDLS and YYNGEE. Here the CDR3 reads CASSVGGTAFTGELFF. DNA of the CDR3: TGTGCCAGCAGCGTAGGAGGGACAGCCTTCACCGGGGAGCTGTTTTTT.

The CDR3 DNA is TGTGCCAGCAGCTCCGCAGGGGTGAACACCATATATTTT. It is translated as CASSSAGVNTIYF. V usage is TRBV7-2 and J usage is TRBJ1-3; possibly TRBD1 for D (6 bases). V lost 4 bases and J lost 7, with 11 bases in between. Per germline, CDR1 SGHTA and CDR2 FQGNSA. The CDR3 runs 13 residues.

This clone was seen at least ten times. The CDR3 DNA is TGTGCCAGCAGGAAGGACAGGGGCACCGGGGAGCTGTTTTTT. Protein sequence: CASRKDRGTGELFF. The V gene is TRBV5-8, the J gene TRBJ2-2; 9 bases match TRBD1. Germline loops: CDR1 SGHTS, CDR2 YDEGEE. V gave up 5 bases and J gave up 4 bases; unmatched junction bases: 3. The CDR3 spans 14 residues.

There are a few counts of this clone. The V call is TRBV3-1 (or the pseudogene TRBV3-2), the J call TRBJ2-7; possible D gene TRBD2, 6 bases. This CDR3 has 14 amino acids. Deletions cut 0 bases from V and 5 bases from J, with 11 bases between. CDR1 is LGHDT and CDR2 is YNNKEL in the germline V gene (reference sequence). The CDR3: CASSQDFTGDEQYF. DNA of the CDR3: TGTGCCAGCAGCCAAGATTTTACGGGGGACGAGCAGTACTTC.